Each of the 17 T cell receptor beta chains below was sequenced from the same sample in a study of blood T cell repertoires in COVID-19. Method: immunoSEQ multiplex PCR; TCRdb's copy keeps in-frame clones and lacks some. The sample records about 160,000 clones, 80% to 90% being singletons. Sequenced input: peripheral blood. The receptor source for this set is an older woman who had recovered from COVID-19.

This chain joins TRBV7-9 and TRBJ1-2, with 10 bases fitting TRBD1. V shed 1 base and J 4 bases; nucleotides not matched to a gene: 0. CDR1 is SEHNR and CDR2 is FQNEAQ in the germline V gene (reference sequence). The CDR3 extends over 14 amino acids. CDR3 coding DNA: TGTGCCAGCAGCTTAGGACAGGGGGCCTATGGCTACACCTTC. Amino acids: CASSLGQGAYGYTF. Full variable domain (missing parts from reference TRBV7-9 and TRBJ1-2): DTGVSQNPRHKITKRGQNVTFRCDPISEHNRLYWYRQTLGQGPEFLTYFQNEAQLEKSRLLSDRFSAERPKGSFSTLEIQRTEQGDSAMYLCASSLGQGAYGYTFGSGTRLTVV.

The V gene is TRBV11-2, the J gene TRBJ1-6; D not resolved. The germline gives CDR1 SGHAT, CDR2 FQNNGV. Trimming took off 4 bases at V and 5 bases at J, with 6 bases between the two ends. CDR3 length equals 13 residues. DNA for the CDR3: TGTGCCAGCAGCTGGAGTAATAATTCACCCCTCCACTTT. Its protein is CASSWSNNSPLHF.

The chain uses TRBV30 and TRBJ1-5; the D is unclear. V lost 1 base, J lost 2 bases, and 6 bases lay in between. Germline-derived CDR1 and CDR2 are GTSNPN and SVGIG (reference sequence). The CDR3 consists of 13 residues. For the CDR3, the DNA is TGTGCCTGGAGTGACGGAGGCAATCAGCCCCAGCATTTT. It yields the protein CAWSDGGNQPQHF.

The chain recombines TRBV5-1 with TRBJ2-7; D remains ambiguous. V was pared by 4 bases and J by 5 bases, with 13 bases between. The CDR3 runs 13 residues. Per germline, CDR1 SGHRS and CDR2 YFSETQ. This chain's CDR3 is CASSQISVDEQYF. The CDR3 nucleotides read TGCGCCAGCAGCCAAATATCGGTGGACGAGCAGTACTTC.

V and J are TRBV10-2 and TRBJ1-2; TRBD1 agrees at 7 bases. Trimming cost V 0 bases and J 3 bases; bases outside gene matches: 4. Per the germline V gene, CDR1 is WSHSY and CDR2 is SAAADI. The CDR3 is 15 amino acids. In DNA, the CDR3 is TGCGCCAGCAGTGAGTCGACGACAGGGCACTATGGCTACACCTTC. This codes for CASSESTTGHYGYTF.

The chain is built from TRBV19 and TRBJ2-6; perhaps TRBD1 as D (6 bases). This CDR3 contains 15 residues. CDR1 and CDR2 (germline): LNHDA, SQIVND (reference sequence). Trimming cost V 9 bases and J 0 bases, with 12 bases left between them. The CDR3 bases are TGTGCCAGACAGGGCCCCCACTCTGGGGCCAACGTCCTGACTTTC. This gives the protein CARQGPHSGANVLTF.

DNA of the CDR3: TGTGCCAGCAGTCACGGACTGCGCAATCAGCCCCAGCATTTT. It codes for CASSHGLRNQPQHF. This chain uses TRBV21-1 with TRBJ1-5. TRBV21-1 counts as a pseudogene. This CDR3 is 14 amino acids long.

The chain carries TRBV3-1 (or the pseudogene TRBV3-2) and TRBJ2-1; perhaps TRBD2 as D (6 bases). Germline V gene lookup returns CDR1 LGHDT and CDR2 YNNKEL (reference sequence). Trimming removed 4 bases at V and 10 bases at J, with 14 bases between. This CDR3 has 13 residues. DNA for the CDR3: TGTGCCAGCAGCCGCTTACTAGCATACGAGCAGTTCTTC. It yields the protein CASSRLLAYEQFF.

The V and J genes are TRBV3-1 (or the pseudogene TRBV3-2) and TRBJ2-5, with D unclear. Germline CDR1 reads LGHDT; CDR2 reads YNNKEL (reference sequence). The CDR3 has 12 amino acids. V gave up 2 bases and J gave up 9 bases, with 10 bases separating them. The CDR3 spells CASSQYLLPQYF. DNA of the CDR3: TGTGCCAGCAGCCAATATCTACTGCCCCAGTACTTC.

The chain uses TRBV27 and TRBJ1-2; D ambiguous. Trimming removed 4 bases at V and 8 bases at J, with 14 bases between. The CDR3 runs to 13 residues. In germline, CDR1 is MNHEY, CDR2 SMNVEV (reference sequence). Here the CDR3 DNA reads TGTGCCAGCAGTTCCAATGCTAGTCCCGGCTACACCTTC. It encodes CASSSNASPGYTF.

The rearrangement joins TRBV14 to TRBJ2-1; TRBD2 is a possible D gene (5 bases). The CDR3 is 11 residues long. The V gene's germline CDR1 is SGHDN and CDR2 FVKESK. V was pared by 2 bases and J by 10 bases, with 6 bases between. CDR3 coding DNA: TGTGCCAGCAGCCAATCGGGGGAGCAGTTCTTC. It is translated as CASSQSGEQFF.

V is TRBV4-1 and J is TRBJ1-2, with no clear D. Germline V lookup: CDR1 MGHRA, CDR2 YSYEKL. Deletions cut 1 base from V and 4 bases from J, with 7 bases between. The CDR3 is made up of 13 amino acids. CDR3 bases: TGCGCCAGCAGCCAAGGACATCTCTATGGCTACACCTTC. Amino acids: CASSQGHLYGYTF.

This sequence joins TRBV7-9 and TRBJ2-7; 7 bases agree with TRBD1. CDR1 is SEHNR and CDR2 is FQNEAQ in the germline V gene (reference sequence). This CDR3 has 12 residues. With 5 bases clipped from V and 6 bases from J, the junction kept 4 bases outside the gene matches. The CDR3 protein is CASSRQGSEQYF. The CDR3 bases are TGTGCCAGCAGCCGACAGGGCTCCGAGCAGTACTTC.

This clone occurred a few times. The chain employs TRBV4-2 and TRBJ2-1, with 9 bases matching TRBD2. The CDR3 has 19 amino acids. Germline V CDR1 and CDR2: LGHNA, YNFKEQ. V lost 3 bases, J lost 6 bases, and 18 bases stayed unmatched. The CDR3 protein is CASSHLAGSPAPDGNEQFF. The CDR3 DNA sequence: TGTGCCAGCAGCCATCTAGCGGGGTCACCGGCCCCAGACGGCAATGAGCAGTTCTTC.

The V call is TRBV27, the J call TRBJ2-1; possible D gene TRBD2, 6 bases. CDR1 is MNHEY, CDR2 SMNVEV, per germline (reference sequence). The V gene lost 4 bases and the J gene lost 3 bases, with 16 bases spanning the gap. CDR3 length equals 16 residues. The CDR3 loop is CASSWSRSRGYNEQFF. CDR3 bases: TGTGCCAGCAGTTGGTCCCGTTCGCGGGGCTACAATGAGCAGTTCTTC.

This clone was seen a handful of times. CDR3: CASSYSLAGADGEQFF. The DNA of the CDR3 is TGTGCCAGCAGTTACTCTCTAGCGGGGGCCGACGGAGAGCAGTTCTTC. The J gene is TRBJ2-1, the V gene TRBV6-5, with 10 bases lining up with TRBD2. This CDR3 is built from 16 residues. V lost 0 bases, J lost 10 bases, and 9 bases stayed unmatched. CDR1 and CDR2 from the germline V gene are MNHEY and SVGAGI.

This clone was picked up one time. V usage is TRBV20-1 and J usage is TRBJ2-5, with D perhaps TRBD1 (5 bases). The germline V gene encodes CDR1 DFQATT and CDR2 SNEGSKA (reference sequence). The CDR3 runs to 14 residues. Trimming took 3 bases from V and 0 from J, leaving 11 bases between them. The CDR3 DNA follows: TGCAGTGCTAGTTGGGGCCTGTACCAAGAGACCCAGTACTTC. This encodes CSASWGLYQETQYF.